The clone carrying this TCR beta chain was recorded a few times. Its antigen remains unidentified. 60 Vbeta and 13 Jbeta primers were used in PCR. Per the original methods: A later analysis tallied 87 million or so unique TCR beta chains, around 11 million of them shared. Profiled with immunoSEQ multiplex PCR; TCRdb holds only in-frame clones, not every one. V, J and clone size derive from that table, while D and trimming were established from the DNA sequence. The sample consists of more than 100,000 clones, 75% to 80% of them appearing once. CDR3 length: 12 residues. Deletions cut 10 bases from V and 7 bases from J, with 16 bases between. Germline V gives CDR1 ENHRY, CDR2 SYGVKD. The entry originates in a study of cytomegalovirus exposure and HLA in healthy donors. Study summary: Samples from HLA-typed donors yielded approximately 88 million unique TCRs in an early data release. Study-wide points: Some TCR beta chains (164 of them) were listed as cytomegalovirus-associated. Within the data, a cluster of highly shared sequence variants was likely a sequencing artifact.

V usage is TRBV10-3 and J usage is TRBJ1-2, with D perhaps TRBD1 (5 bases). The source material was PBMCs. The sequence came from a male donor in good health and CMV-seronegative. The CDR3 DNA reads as TGTGCCAACGGGACGGGGAGGGTTGGCTACACCTTC. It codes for CANGTGRVGYTF.